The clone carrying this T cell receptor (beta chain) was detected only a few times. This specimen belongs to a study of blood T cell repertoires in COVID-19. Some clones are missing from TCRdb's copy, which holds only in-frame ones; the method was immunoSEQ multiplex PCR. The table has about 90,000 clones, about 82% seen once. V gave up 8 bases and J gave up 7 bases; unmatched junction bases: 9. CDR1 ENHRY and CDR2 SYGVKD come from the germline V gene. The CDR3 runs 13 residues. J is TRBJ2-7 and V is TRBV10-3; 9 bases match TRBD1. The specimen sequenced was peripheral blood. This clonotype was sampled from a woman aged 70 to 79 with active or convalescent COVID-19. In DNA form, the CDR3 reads TGTGCCATCGGACAGGGGAATTTCGGAGAGCAGTACTTC. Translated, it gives CAIGQGNFGEQYF.